The entry below describes one T cell receptor beta chain. Profiling relied on immunoSEQ multiplex PCR, and the TCRdb table lists in-frame clones only, not all of them. Here the sample spans 150,000 to 200,000 clones, approximately 95% being singletons. The sample comes from a study of blood T cell repertoires in COVID-19. Trimming stripped 2 bases from V and 2 bases from J, with 11 bases between. Germline assignment: CDR1 SGHTA and CDR2 FQGTGA. The CDR3 runs to 15 residues. Sequenced: peripheral blood. The receptor comes from a woman aged 50 to 60 with acute or convalescent COVID-19. This chain uses TRBV7-3 with TRBJ2-3; tentatively, D is TRBD1 (7 bases). CDR3 sequence reads: CASSLGGGLTDTQYF. CDR3 in DNA: TGTGCCAGCAGCTTAGGAGGGGGCCTCACAGATACGCAGTATTTT.